Each of the 23 T cell receptor beta chains below was sequenced from the same sample in a study of blood T cell repertoires in COVID-19 (dated by TCRdb to about 2020). The library was obtained by the immunoSEQ multiplex PCR assay. TCRdb provides this immuneACCESS table in a form limited to in-frame rearrangements. Some clones are lacking; in checked studies, under half of them reflect an unresolved V gene, and why the rest are absent is not known. This sample comprises about 220,000 clones, around 85% of them detected only once. The ten largest make up more than 2% of the sample. Sample: peripheral blood. Receptors were obtained from a woman aged 65 to 85 with COVID-19, enrolled during active disease.

V usage is TRBV12-3 or TRBV12-4 and J usage is TRBJ2-1; D may be TRBD1 (5 bases). V lost 6 bases to trimming and J lost 13 bases, with 19 bases between them. The CDR3 has 13 residues. The CDR3 nucleotides are TGTGCCAGCAGCCCGATAGGGGTGGCGGACCAGTTCTTC. It is translated as CASSPIGVADQFF.

This chain connects TRBV4-3 to TRBJ1-1, with a possible D match to TRBD1 (5 bases). The germline V gene has CDR1 LGHNA and CDR2 YSLEER. This CDR3 has 16 residues. V dropped 0 bases and J dropped 4 bases, with 15 bases sitting between them. The CDR3 region has the DNA TGCGCCAGCAGCCAAGATATGGGAGGGGCGAGCACTGAAGCTTTCTTT. Protein: CASSQDMGGASTEAFF.

The chain carries TRBV7-8 and TRBJ1-2, with D uncertain. With 1 base removed from V and 7 bases from J, the gap between germline ends came to 16 bases. The CDR3 has 15 amino acids. CDR1 SGHVS and CDR2 FQNEAQ come from the germline V gene. The CDR3 DNA reads TGTGCCAGCAGCTTAGGGTGGGCTGTAAATTTTGGCTACACCTTC. Its translation: CASSLGWAVNFGYTF. The whole variable domain, filled in from reference TRBV7-8 and TRBJ1-2, reads GAGVSQSPRYKVAKRGQDVALRCDPISGHVSLFWYQQALGQGPEFLTYFQNEAQLDKSGLPSDRFFAERPEGSVSTLKIQRTQQEDSAVYLCASSLGWAVNFGYTFGSGTRLTVV.

J is TRBJ2-1 and V is TRBV9, with TRBD1 matching over 9 bases. The V and J ends lost 4 bases and 6 bases, in that order; junction bases with no gene match: 14. CDR1 SGDLS and CDR2 YYNGEE come from the germline V gene. The CDR3 length is 17 residues. This CDR3 is CASSSNIGGQGANEQFF. The CDR3, as DNA: TGTGCCAGCAGCAGCAATATTGGGGGACAGGGTGCCAATGAGCAGTTCTTC.

V is TRBV18 and J is TRBJ1-1; TRBD1 matches 9 bases. Germline values: CDR1 KGHSH, CDR2 LQKENI. J gave up 6 bases and V 5 bases, and 7 bases lay outside the gene matches. This CDR3 region has 14 residues. This chain's CDR3 is CASSSRDRVAEAFF. CDR3 in DNA: TGTGCCAGCTCATCCCGGGACAGGGTTGCTGAAGCTTTCTTT.

This clone was detected only once. The V call is TRBV19, the J call TRBJ2-2; 7 nucleotides align to TRBD2. Unmatched junction bases numbered 18, after V lost 0 bases and J lost 5 bases. In germline, CDR1 is LNHDA, CDR2 SQIVND (reference sequence). The CDR3 sequence is 20 residues long. CDR3 coding DNA: TGTGCCAGTAGTATAGAATGGAGGGAGGGCACCGGAAGGAAGACCGGGGAGCTGTTTTTT. It is translated as CASSIEWREGTGRKTGELFF.

The J gene is TRBJ1-2, the V gene TRBV7-2, with TRBD1 matching 7 bases. Germline CDR1 and CDR2: SGHTA and FQGNSA. The CDR3 totals 13 residues. V gave up 3 bases and J gave up 6 bases; unmatched junction bases: 4. The CDR3 DNA reads TGTGCCAGCAGCTTTAGGGGGCAGGATGGCTACACCTTC. Translated: CASSFRGQDGYTF.

V gene TRBV7-3 combines with J gene TRBJ2-1, with TRBD1 as a possible D gene (6 bases). V was cut by 5 bases and J by 10 bases, with 15 bases left in between. The CDR3 covers 13 residues. Germline CDR1 reads SGHTA; CDR2 reads FQGTGA. CDR3 region: CASSQQGSQEQFF. The CDR3 DNA reads TGTGCCAGCAGCCAACAGGGTTCTCAAGAGCAGTTCTTC.

The gene calls are TRBV19 and TRBJ1-3; 8 nucleotides match TRBD1. J lost 4 bases, V lost 7 bases, and 9 bases had no gene match. The CDR3 is made up of 15 amino acids. CDR1 is LNHDA, CDR2 SQIVND, per germline (reference sequence). DNA of the CDR3: TGTGCCAGTACTCCGCCCGGGACAGGCGGAAACACCATATATTTT. Its translation: CASTPPGTGGNTIYF.

The gene calls are TRBV5-6 and TRBJ1-2; D not resolved. Between the trimmed V and J ends, which lost 4 bases and 6 bases, there was a span of 19 bases. The V gene's germline CDR1 is SGHDT and CDR2 YYEEEE. This CDR3 has 15 residues. CDR3 loop: CASSPSPGLSDGYTF. DNA for the CDR3: TGTGCCAGCAGCCCATCGCCGGGTCTATCAGATGGCTACACCTTC. The full variable domain, in which reference TRBV5-6 and TRBJ1-2 provide the parts outside the CDR3, is DAGVTQSPTHLIKTRGQQVTLRCSPKSGHDTVSWYQQALGQGPQFIFQYYEEEERQRGNFPDRFSGHQFPNYSSELNVNALLLGDSALYLCASSPSPGLSDGYTFGSGTRLTVV.

The J gene is TRBJ2-7, the V gene TRBV30; 8 nucleotides match TRBD2. CDR1 is GTSNPN and CDR2 is SVGIG in the germline V gene (reference sequence). V gave up 5 bases and J gave up 0 bases; unmatched junction bases: 6. This CDR3 contains 14 residues. The CDR3 spells CAWAGGGSSYEQYF. CDR3 nucleotides: TGTGCCTGGGCCGGGGGGGGATCCTCCTACGAGCAGTACTTC. Supplemented by reference TRBV30 and TRBJ2-7, the full variable domain reads SQTIHQWPATLVQPVGSPLSLECTVEGTSNPNLYWYRQAAGRGLQLLFYSVGIGQISSEVPQNLSASRPQDRQFILSSKKLLLSDSGFYLCAWAGGGSSYEQYFGPGTRLTVT.

The rearrangement uses TRBV19 and TRBJ2-2, with 8 bases aligning to TRBD1. The CDR3 has 16 residues. Trimming cost V 4 bases and J 0 bases; bases outside gene matches: 4. Looked up from germline, CDR1 is LNHDA and CDR2 is SQIVND (reference sequence). The CDR3 DNA follows: TGTGCCAGTAGTAGGTTGGACAGGGCGAACACCGGGGAGCTGTTTTTT. Translating gives CASSRLDRANTGELFF.

The chain couples TRBV7-2 to TRBJ1-4, with D possibly matching TRBD1 (6 bases). This CDR3 spans 14 amino acids. V lost 1 base and J lost 7, with 10 bases in between. In germline, CDR1 is SGHTA, CDR2 FQGNSA. The CDR3 sequence: CASSLEGVGEKLFF. The CDR3 region has the DNA TGTGCCAGCAGCTTAGAGGGGGTCGGTGAAAAACTGTTTTTT.

This rearrangement joins TRBV2 to TRBJ1-2; 7 bases are a match to TRBD1. J lost 1 base, V lost 3 bases, and 8 bases had no gene match. The CDR3 has 16 residues. Germline CDR1 is SNHLY and CDR2 is FYNNEI. The DNA for the CDR3 is TGTGCCAGCAGTGACCCGGGACAGCTTAATAACTATGGCTACACCTTC. It translates to CASSDPGQLNNYGYTF.

The CDR3 region has the DNA TGTGCCAGTAGGGGAAGGGCTCCGCGAGAGACCCAGTACTTC. It translates to CASRGRAPRETQYF. The chain couples TRBV7-8 to TRBJ2-5; possibly TRBD1 for D (5 bases). The CDR3 length is 14 residues. Looked up from germline, CDR1 is SGHVS and CDR2 is FQNEAQ. The V gene lost 9 bases and the J gene lost 4 bases, with 18 bases spanning the gap.

The V call is TRBV5-1, the J call TRBJ1-2; D remains ambiguous. This CDR3 comprises 15 residues. With 0 bases removed from V and 4 bases from J, the gap between germline ends came to 13 bases. Per the germline V gene, CDR1 is SGHRS and CDR2 is YFSETQ. The CDR3 nucleotides read TGCGCCAGCAGCTTGGCGGAGGGCCTGGGCTATGGCTACACCTTC. Protein sequence: CASSLAEGLGYGYTF.

The gene calls are TRBV11-2 and TRBJ1-2, with D perhaps matching TRBD1 (5 bases). CDR1 and CDR2 from the germline V gene are SGHAT and FQNNGV. The V and J ends lost 5 bases and 8 bases respectively, with 18 bases between them. The CDR3 has 14 amino acids. CDR3 region: CASSHQGVHGGYTF. The CDR3 DNA follows: TGTGCCAGCAGCCACCAGGGCGTCCACGGAGGCTACACCTTC.

This clone was counted only a few times. The rearrangement joins TRBV5-1 to TRBJ2-3, with a weak D call TRBD2 (6 bases). CDR1 is SGHRS and CDR2 is YFSETQ in the germline V gene. CDR3 length: 19 residues. V was trimmed by 5 bases and J by 4 bases, leaving 29 bases between them. CDR3 nucleotide sequence: TGCGCCAGCAGTTTTACGTACCGGGGATCCGGGGGTTCACCAGATACGCAGTATTTT. Protein product: CASSFTYRGSGGSPDTQYF.

The V and J genes are TRBV19 and TRBJ1-1; 7 bases are a match to TRBD1. The V and J ends lost 5 bases and 1 base, in that order; junction bases with no gene match: 4. The CDR3 sequence is 14 residues long. Germline CDR1 reads LNHDA; CDR2 reads SQIVND (reference sequence). CDR3 DNA sequence: TGTGCCAGTAGTCCCTGGGACAGGAACACTGAAGCTTTCTTT. Amino acid sequence: CASSPWDRNTEAFF.

The chain has TRBV12-3 or TRBV12-4 and TRBJ2-7; D is unclear. V shed 1 base and J shed 4 bases, with 5 bases lying between them. The CDR3 extends over 12 amino acids. The CDR3 here is CASSLGAYEQYF. The CDR3 region has the DNA TGTGCCAGCAGTTTAGGGGCGTACGAGCAGTACTTC.

V and J are TRBV18 and TRBJ2-5, with D possibly being TRBD2 (5 bases). V lost 4 bases and J lost 2, with 14 bases in between. This CDR3 is 15 amino acids long. Per germline, CDR1 KGHSH and CDR2 LQKENI. CDR3: CASSLGAGSQETQYF. Here the CDR3 DNA reads TGTGCCAGCTCACTCGGCGCGGGCAGTCAAGAGACCCAGTACTTC.

The chain employs TRBV15 and TRBJ1-1; weak D call: TRBD1 (5 bases). With 5 bases removed from V and 4 bases from J, the gap between germline ends came to 17 bases. The CDR3 spans 15 residues. Per the germline V gene, CDR1 is LNHNV and CDR2 is YYDKDF (reference sequence). The CDR3 sequence: CATSPGTGVGTEAFF. The DNA of the CDR3 is TGTGCCACCAGCCCCGGGACTGGAGTCGGCACTGAAGCTTTCTTT.

V and J are TRBV19 and TRBJ1-1; D is undetermined. V lost 1 base, J lost 1 base, and 10 bases lay in between. Germline lookup yields CDR1 LNHDA and CDR2 SQIVND (reference sequence). The CDR3 contains 15 residues. CDR3 protein: CASSIVFSGNTEAFF. CDR3 nucleotide sequence: TGTGCCAGTAGTATAGTCTTTTCCGGGAACACTGAAGCTTTCTTT.